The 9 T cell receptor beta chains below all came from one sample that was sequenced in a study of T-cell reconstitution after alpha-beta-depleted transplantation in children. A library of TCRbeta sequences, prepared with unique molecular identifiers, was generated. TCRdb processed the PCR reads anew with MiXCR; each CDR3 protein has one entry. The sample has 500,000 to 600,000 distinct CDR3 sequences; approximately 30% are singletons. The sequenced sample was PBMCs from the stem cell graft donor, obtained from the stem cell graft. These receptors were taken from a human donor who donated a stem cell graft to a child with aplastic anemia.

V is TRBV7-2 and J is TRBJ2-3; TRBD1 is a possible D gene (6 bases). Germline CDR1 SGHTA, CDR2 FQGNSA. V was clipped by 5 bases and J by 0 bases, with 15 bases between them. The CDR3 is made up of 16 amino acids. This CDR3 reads CASSRTGTSSTDTQYF. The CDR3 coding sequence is TGTGCCAGCAGCCGTACAGGGACCTCAAGCACAGATACGCAGTATTTT.

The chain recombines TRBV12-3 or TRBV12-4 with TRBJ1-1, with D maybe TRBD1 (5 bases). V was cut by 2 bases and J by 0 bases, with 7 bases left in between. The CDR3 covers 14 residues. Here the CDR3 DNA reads TGTGCCAGCAGTTTAAGGGACTTGAACACTGAAGCTTTCTTT. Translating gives CASSLRDLNTEAFF.

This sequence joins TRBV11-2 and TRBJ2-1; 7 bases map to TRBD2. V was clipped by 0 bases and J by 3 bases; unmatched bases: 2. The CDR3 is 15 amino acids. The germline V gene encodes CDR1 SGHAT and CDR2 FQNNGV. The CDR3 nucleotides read TGTGCCAGCAGCTTAGAAGGGACTAACTACAATGAGCAGTTCTTC. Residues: CASSLEGTNYNEQFF. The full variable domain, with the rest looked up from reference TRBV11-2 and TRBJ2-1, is EAGVAQSPRYKIIEKRQSVAFWCNPISGHATLYWYQQILGQGPKLLIQFQNNGVVDDSQLPKDRFSAERLKGVDSTLKIQPAKLEDSAVYLCASSLEGTNYNEQFFGPGTRLTVL.

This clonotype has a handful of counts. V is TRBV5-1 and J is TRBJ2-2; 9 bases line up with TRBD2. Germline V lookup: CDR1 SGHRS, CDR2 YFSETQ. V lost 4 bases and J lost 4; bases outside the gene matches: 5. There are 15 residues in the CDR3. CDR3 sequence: CASSSSGSPTGELFF. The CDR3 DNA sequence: TGCGCCAGCAGCAGTAGCGGGAGCCCCACCGGGGAGCTGTTTTTT.

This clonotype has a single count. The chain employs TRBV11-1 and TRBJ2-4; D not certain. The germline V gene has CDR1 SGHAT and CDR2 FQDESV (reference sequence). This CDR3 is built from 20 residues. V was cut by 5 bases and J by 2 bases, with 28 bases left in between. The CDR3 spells CASSRVGNRFSKGPKNIQYF. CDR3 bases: TGTGCCAGCAGCCGCGTCGGAAATCGGTTTTCGAAGGGCCCCAAAAACATTCAGTACTTC. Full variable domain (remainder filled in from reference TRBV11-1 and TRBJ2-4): EAEVAQSPRYKITEKSQAVAFWCDPISGHATLYWYRQILGQGPELLVQFQDESVVDDSQLPKDRFSAERLKGVDSTLKIQPAELGDSAMYLCASSRVGNRFSKGPKNIQYFGAGTRLSVL.

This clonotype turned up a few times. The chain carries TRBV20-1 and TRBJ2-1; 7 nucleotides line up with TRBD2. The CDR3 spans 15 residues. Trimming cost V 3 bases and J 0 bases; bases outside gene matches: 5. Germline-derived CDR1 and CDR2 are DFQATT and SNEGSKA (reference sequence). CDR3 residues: CSARERGSSYNEQFF. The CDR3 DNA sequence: TGCAGTGCTAGGGAGCGGGGCAGCTCCTACAATGAGCAGTTCTTC.

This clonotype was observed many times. The CDR3 DNA reads as TGTGCCAGCAGTTTACTAGCGGGGACCTACAATGAGCAGTTCTTC. Its protein is CASSLLAGTYNEQFF. The V gene is TRBV28, the J gene TRBJ2-1, with 9 bases matching TRBD2. The length of the CDR3 is 15 residues. The germline CDR1 and CDR2 sequences are MDHEN and SYDVKM. Losses at the gene ends were 2 bases for V and 2 bases for J; bases not matched to a gene: 1.

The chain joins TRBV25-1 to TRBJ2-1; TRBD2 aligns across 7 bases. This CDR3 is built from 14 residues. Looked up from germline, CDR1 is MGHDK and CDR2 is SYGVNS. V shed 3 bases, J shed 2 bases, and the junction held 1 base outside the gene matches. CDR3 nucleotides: TGTGCCAGCAGTGATCGGGGGGCCTACAATGAGCAGTTCTTC. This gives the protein CASSDRGAYNEQFF.

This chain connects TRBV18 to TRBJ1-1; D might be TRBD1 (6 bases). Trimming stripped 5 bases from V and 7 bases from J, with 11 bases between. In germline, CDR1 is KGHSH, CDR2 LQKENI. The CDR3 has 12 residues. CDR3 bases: TGTGCCAGCTCATACGACAGGAATGAAGCTTTCTTT. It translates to CASSYDRNEAFF.